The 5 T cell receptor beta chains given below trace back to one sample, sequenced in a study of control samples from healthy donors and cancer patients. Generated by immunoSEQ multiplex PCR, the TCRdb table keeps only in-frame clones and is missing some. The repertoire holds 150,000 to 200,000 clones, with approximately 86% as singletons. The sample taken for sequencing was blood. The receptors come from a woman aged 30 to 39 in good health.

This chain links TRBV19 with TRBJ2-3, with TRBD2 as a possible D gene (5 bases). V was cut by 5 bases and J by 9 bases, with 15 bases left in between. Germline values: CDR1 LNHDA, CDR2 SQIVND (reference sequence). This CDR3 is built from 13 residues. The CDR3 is CASSYPGEKTQYF. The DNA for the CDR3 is TGTGCCAGTAGTTACCCCGGGGAGAAGACGCAGTATTTT.

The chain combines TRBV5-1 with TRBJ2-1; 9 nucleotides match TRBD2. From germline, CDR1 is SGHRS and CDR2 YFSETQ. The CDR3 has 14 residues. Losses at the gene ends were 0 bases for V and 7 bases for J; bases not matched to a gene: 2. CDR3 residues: CASSLGGRGNEQFF. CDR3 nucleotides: TGCGCCAGCAGCTTGGGCGGGAGGGGGAATGAGCAGTTCTTC. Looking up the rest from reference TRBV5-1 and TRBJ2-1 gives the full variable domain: KAGVTQTPRYLIKTRGQQVTLSCSPISGHRSVSWYQQTPGQGLQFLFEYFSETQRNKGNFPGRFSGRQFSNSRSEMNVSTLELGDSALYLCASSLGGRGNEQFFGPGTRLTVL.

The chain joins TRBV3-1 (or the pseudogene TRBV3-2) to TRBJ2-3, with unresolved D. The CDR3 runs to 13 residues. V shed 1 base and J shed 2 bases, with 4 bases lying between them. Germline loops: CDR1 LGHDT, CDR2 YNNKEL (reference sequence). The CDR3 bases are TGTGCCAGCAGCCAAGCTCTCACAGATACGCAGTATTTT. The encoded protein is CASSQALTDTQYF.

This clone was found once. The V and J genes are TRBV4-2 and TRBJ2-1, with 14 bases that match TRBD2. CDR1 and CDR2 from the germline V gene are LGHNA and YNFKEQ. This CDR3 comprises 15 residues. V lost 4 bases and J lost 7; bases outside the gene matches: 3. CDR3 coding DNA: TGTGCCAGCAGCCCGGGACTAGCGGGAGATAATGAGCAGTTCTTC. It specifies CASSPGLAGDNEQFF.

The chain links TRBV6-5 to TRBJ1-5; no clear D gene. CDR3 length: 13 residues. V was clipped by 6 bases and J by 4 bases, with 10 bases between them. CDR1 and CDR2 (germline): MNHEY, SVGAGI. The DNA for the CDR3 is TGTGCCAGCAGATATGACAAGAATCAGCCCCAGCATTTT. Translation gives CASRYDKNQPQHF.